These 17 T cell receptor beta chains were all obtained from the same sample, sequenced in a study of T cell responses to AZD1222 COVID-19 vaccine. Sequencing used immunoSEQ multiplex PCR; TCRdb keeps in-frame clones, though not all of them. The table shows around 84,000 clones, with 70% to 90% occurring only once. This material consisted of peripheral blood, taken on day 0 of AZD1222 vaccination. All receptors come from an adult in good health.

In its sample, this clone was seen a few times. The chain joins TRBV2 to TRBJ1-5, with D possibly being TRBD1 (5 bases). Trimming pared 5 bases from V and 8 bases from J, leaving 19 bases between. From germline, CDR1 is SNHLY and CDR2 FYNNEI. CDR3 length: 15 amino acids. CDR3 residues: CASSRDSGGNKPQHF. The CDR3 region has the DNA TGTGCCAGCAGTCGTGACAGCGGAGGAAACAAGCCCCAGCATTTT.

CDR3 coding DNA: TGTGCCAGCAGTTACTCGGGGAGGAAGAATGAAAAACTGTTTTTT. It encodes CASSYSGRKNEKLFF. V usage is TRBV6-5 and J usage is TRBJ1-4; D is ambiguous. V was trimmed by 0 bases and J by 5 bases, leaving 10 bases between them. The CDR3 has 15 residues. The germline V gene has CDR1 MNHEY and CDR2 SVGAGI.

The chain carries TRBV19 and TRBJ2-1; possibly TRBD2 for D (5 bases). In germline, CDR1 is LNHDA, CDR2 SQIVND (reference sequence). This CDR3 is built from 15 residues. Trimming took 1 base from V and 0 from J, leaving 7 bases between them. The CDR3 sequence: CASSIAAGSYNEQFF. The DNA of the CDR3 is TGTGCCAGTAGTATAGCCGCGGGCTCCTACAATGAGCAGTTCTTC.

This clone appeared once. This rearrangement joins TRBV5-1 to TRBJ1-6; maybe TRBD1 (5 bases). The ends were cut back, 2 bases at V and 7 bases at J, with 16 bases in the middle. This CDR3 comprises 16 residues. Germline V gene lookup returns CDR1 SGHRS and CDR2 YFSETQ. CDR3 DNA: TGCGCCAGCAGCTTTCAGGCTGCAGGGCTGAATTCACCCCTCCACTTT. Translation gives CASSFQAAGLNSPLHF. Combining the CDR3 with reference TRBV5-1 and TRBJ1-6 gives the whole variable domain KAGVTQTPRYLIKTRGQQVTLSCSPISGHRSVSWYQQTPGQGLQFLFEYFSETQRNKGNFPGRFSGRQFSNSRSEMNVSTLELGDSALYLCASSFQAAGLNSPLHFGNGTRLTVT.

The J gene is TRBJ1-2, the V gene TRBV30; 8 nucleotides align to TRBD1. The CDR3 spans 14 residues. Per the germline V gene, CDR1 is GTSNPN and CDR2 is SVGIG (reference sequence). The junction had 9 bases not matched to a gene; V was cut back by 1 base and J by 8 bases. CDR3 coding DNA: TGTGCCTGGAGTGCGTTGTGGACAGGGTTCGGCTACACCTTC. It is translated as CAWSALWTGFGYTF. The full variable domain, its missing parts supplied by reference TRBV30 and TRBJ1-2, is SQTIHQWPATLVQPVGSPLSLECTVEGTSNPNLYWYRQAAGRGLQLLFYSVGIGQISSEVPQNLSASRPQDRQFILSSKKLLLSDSGFYLCAWSALWTGFGYTFGSGTRLTVV.

V gene TRBV11-3 combines with J gene TRBJ1-3; no firm D call. This CDR3 contains 13 residues. The V end lost 5 bases, the J end lost 9 bases, and 14 bases lay between the germline ends. Germline V lookup: CDR1 SGHNT, CDR2 YENEEA. Written as DNA, the CDR3 is TGTGCCAGCAGCCCGGATGGTGGGCGCACCATATATTTT. It translates to CASSPDGGRTIYF.

This clone was counted only a few times. The V call is TRBV19, the J call TRBJ1-5; D might be TRBD1 (5 bases). This CDR3 is built from 16 residues. Germline-derived CDR1 and CDR2 are LNHDA and SQIVND (reference sequence). The V and J ends lost 6 bases and 4 bases respectively, with 19 bases between them. The CDR3 reads CASRGTDFSRNQPQHF. The CDR3 nucleotides read TGTGCCAGTAGGGGGACCGATTTCTCCCGAAATCAGCCCCAGCATTTT.

CDR3 DNA sequence: TGTGCCAGCAGCCAATCTCCCTCCACCGGGGAGCTGTTTTTT. Translated, it gives CASSQSPSTGELFF. This sequence joins TRBV3-1 (or the pseudogene TRBV3-2) and TRBJ2-2; no firm D call. Trimming stripped 2 bases from V and 4 bases from J, with 8 bases between. Germline CDR1 is LGHDT and CDR2 is YNNKEL (reference sequence). This CDR3 contains 14 residues.

This chain connects TRBV6-5 to TRBJ1-5, with a weak D call TRBD1 (6 bases). CDR3 length equals 14 residues. Trimming removed 7 bases at V and 5 bases at J, with 15 bases between. CDR1 MNHEY and CDR2 SVGAGI come from the germline V gene. In DNA form, the CDR3 reads TGTGCCAGCAAAGCACCGGGGACACATCAGCCCCAGCATTTT. This codes for CASKAPGTHQPQHF.

The gene calls are TRBV4-3 and TRBJ1-3, with D perhaps TRBD1 (6 bases). Germline V lookup: CDR1 LGHNA, CDR2 YSLEER. The V end lost 0 bases, the J end lost 0 bases, and 12 bases lay between the germline ends. The CDR3 is 17 residues long. This CDR3 reads CASSQDRQAVSGNTIYF. The CDR3 nucleotides read TGCGCCAGCAGCCAAGATAGACAGGCCGTCTCTGGAAACACCATATATTTT.

This clone was observed a single time. V gene TRBV5-1 combines with J gene TRBJ2-2; no firm D call. With 0 bases removed from V and 3 bases from J, the gap between germline ends came to 9 bases. The V gene's germline CDR1 is SGHRS and CDR2 YFSETQ. The CDR3 length is 15 residues. Here the CDR3 reads CASSLGLSYTGELFF. The CDR3 DNA sequence: TGCGCCAGCAGCTTGGGACTTAGTTACACCGGGGAGCTGTTTTTT.

J is TRBJ1-2 and V is TRBV5-4, with D possibly TRBD1 on 5 matching bases. This CDR3 region has 13 residues. The germline CDR1 and CDR2 sequences are SGHNT and YYREEE (reference sequence). Trimming removed 1 base at V and 3 bases at J, with 7 bases between. CDR3 DNA sequence: TGTGCCAGCAGCTTGACGACAGACTATGGCTACACCTTC. Protein product: CASSLTTDYGYTF. The whole variable domain, filled in from reference TRBV5-4 and TRBJ1-2, reads ETGVTQSPTHLIKTRGQQVTLRCSSQSGHNTVSWYQQALGQGPQFIFQYYREEENGRGNFPPRFSGLQFPNYSSELNVNALELDDSALYLCASSLTTDYGYTFGSGTRLTVV.

This clone was detected a few times. This chain uses TRBV19 with TRBJ2-3; possibly TRBD1 or TRBD2 for D (6 bases each). CDR1 LNHDA and CDR2 SQIVND come from the germline V gene (reference sequence). The CDR3 spans 15 residues. V was cut by 4 bases and J by 4 bases, with 15 bases left in between. The CDR3 sequence: CASSKVAGEADTQYF. CDR3 nucleotide sequence: TGTGCCAGTAGTAAGGTGGCAGGGGAGGCAGATACGCAGTATTTT.

The rearrangement uses TRBV3-1 (or the pseudogene TRBV3-2) and TRBJ2-1; TRBD2 matches at 8 bases. The CDR3 runs to 17 residues. With V trimmed by 2 bases and J by 12 bases, 18 bases remained unmatched. The germline gives CDR1 LGHDT, CDR2 YNNKEL (reference sequence). The CDR3 protein is CASSQNLPGTSFEGQFF. The CDR3 DNA is TGTGCCAGCAGCCAAAACCTCCCCGGGACTAGTTTTGAGGGGCAGTTCTTC.

V and J are TRBV30 and TRBJ2-4, with a tentative D call TRBD2 (5 bases). The CDR3 spans 13 residues. The germline CDR1 and CDR2 sequences are GTSNPN and SVGIG (reference sequence). V was shortened by 0 bases and J by 9 bases, with 12 bases between the two germline ends. CDR3 loop: CAWSVSGRGIQYF. Here the CDR3 DNA reads TGTGCCTGGAGTGTATCCGGTCGGGGCATTCAGTACTTC.

This clone was detected once. The V and J genes are TRBV5-4 and TRBJ1-2; D is unclear. The germline V and J ends were trimmed by 0 bases and 1 base, with 13 bases remaining between them. Germline V CDR1 and CDR2: SGHNT, YYREEE (reference sequence). The CDR3 has 16 amino acids. Here the CDR3 DNA reads TGTGCCAGCAGCTTGGCCGGGAGGCAGAGTAACTATGGCTACACCTTC. Amino acid sequence: CASSLAGRQSNYGYTF.

This chain links TRBV7-8 with TRBJ1-2; D remains unclear. This CDR3 comprises 13 residues. The germline gives CDR1 SGHVS, CDR2 FQNEAQ. V was pared by 5 bases and J by 4 bases, with 11 bases between. The CDR3 sequence is CASSPTAPYGYTF. CDR3 bases: TGTGCCAGCAGCCCCACGGCCCCCTATGGCTACACCTTC.